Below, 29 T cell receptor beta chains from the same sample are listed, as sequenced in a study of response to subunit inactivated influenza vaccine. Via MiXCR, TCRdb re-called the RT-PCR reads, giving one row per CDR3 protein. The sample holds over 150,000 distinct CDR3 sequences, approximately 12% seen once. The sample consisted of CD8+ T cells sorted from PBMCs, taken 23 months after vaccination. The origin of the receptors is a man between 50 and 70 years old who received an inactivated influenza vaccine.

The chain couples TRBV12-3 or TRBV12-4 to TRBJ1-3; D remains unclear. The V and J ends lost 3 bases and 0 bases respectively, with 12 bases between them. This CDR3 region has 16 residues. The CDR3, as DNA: TGTGCCAGCAGTTTGCTGGGCTCTGTCTCTGGAAACACCATATATTTT. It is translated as CASSLLGSVSGNTIYF.

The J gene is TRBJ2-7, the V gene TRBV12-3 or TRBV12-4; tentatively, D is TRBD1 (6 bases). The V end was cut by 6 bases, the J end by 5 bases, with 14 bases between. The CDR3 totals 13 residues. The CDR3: CASRYTGLDEQYF. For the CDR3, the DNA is TGTGCCAGCAGATATACAGGGTTGGACGAGCAGTACTTC.

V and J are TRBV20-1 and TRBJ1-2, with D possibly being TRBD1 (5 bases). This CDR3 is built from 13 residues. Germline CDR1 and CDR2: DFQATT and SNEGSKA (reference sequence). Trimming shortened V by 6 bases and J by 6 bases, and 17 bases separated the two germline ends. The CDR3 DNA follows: TGCAGTGCACGAGAGATAGGGGCAAATGGCTACACCTTC. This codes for CSAREIGANGYTF.

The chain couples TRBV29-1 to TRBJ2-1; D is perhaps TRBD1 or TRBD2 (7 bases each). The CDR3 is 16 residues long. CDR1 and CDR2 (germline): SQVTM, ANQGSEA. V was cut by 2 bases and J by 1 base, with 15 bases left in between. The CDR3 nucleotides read TGCAGCGTTGAATGGGTCAGGGGGGGGTCCTACAATGAGCAGTTCTTC. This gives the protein CSVEWVRGGSYNEQFF.

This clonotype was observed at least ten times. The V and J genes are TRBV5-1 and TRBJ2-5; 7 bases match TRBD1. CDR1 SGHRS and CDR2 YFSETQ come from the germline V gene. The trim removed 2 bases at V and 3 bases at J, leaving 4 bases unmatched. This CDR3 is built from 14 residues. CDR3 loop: CASSFWGTEETQYF. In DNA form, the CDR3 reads TGCGCCAGCAGCTTCTGGGGGACAGAAGAGACCCAGTACTTC.

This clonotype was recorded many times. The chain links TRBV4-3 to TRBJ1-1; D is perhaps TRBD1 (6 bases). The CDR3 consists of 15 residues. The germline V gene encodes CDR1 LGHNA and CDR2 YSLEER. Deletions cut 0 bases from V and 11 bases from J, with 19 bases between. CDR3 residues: CASSQERGAERLAFF. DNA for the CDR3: TGCGCCAGCAGCCAAGAGAGGGGGGCAGAGAGGCTTGCTTTCTTT.

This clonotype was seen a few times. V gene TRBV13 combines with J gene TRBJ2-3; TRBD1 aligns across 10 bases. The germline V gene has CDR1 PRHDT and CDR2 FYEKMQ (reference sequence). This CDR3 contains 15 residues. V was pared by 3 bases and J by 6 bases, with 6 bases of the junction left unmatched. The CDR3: CASSLGQGPRDTQYF. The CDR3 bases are TGTGCCAGCAGCTTGGGACAGGGGCCCAGGGATACGCAGTATTTT.

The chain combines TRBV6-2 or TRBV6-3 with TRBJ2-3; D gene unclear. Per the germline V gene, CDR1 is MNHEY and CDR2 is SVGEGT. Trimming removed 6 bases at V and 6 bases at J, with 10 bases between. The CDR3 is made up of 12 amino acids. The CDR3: CASRTAQDTQYF. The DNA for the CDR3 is TGTGCCAGCAGGACGGCCCAGGATACGCAGTATTTT.

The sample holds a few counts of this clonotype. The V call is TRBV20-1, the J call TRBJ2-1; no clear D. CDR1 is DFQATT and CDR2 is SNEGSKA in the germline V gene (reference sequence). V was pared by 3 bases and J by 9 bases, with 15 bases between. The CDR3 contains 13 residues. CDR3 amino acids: CSASLVVNGEQFF. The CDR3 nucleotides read TGCAGTGCTAGCTTAGTCGTTAACGGTGAGCAGTTCTTC.

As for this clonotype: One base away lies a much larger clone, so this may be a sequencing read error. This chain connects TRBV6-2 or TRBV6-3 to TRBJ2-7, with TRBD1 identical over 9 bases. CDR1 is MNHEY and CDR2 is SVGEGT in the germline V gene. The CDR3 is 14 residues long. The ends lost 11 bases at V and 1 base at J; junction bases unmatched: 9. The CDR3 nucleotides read TGTGCCGGCAATCCGGGACAGGGATCCTACGAGCAGTACTTC. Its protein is CAGNPGQGSYEQYF.

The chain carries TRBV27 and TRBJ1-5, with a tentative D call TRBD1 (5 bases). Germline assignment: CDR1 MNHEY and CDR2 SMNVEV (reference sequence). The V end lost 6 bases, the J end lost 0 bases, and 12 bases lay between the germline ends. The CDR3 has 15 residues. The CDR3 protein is CASSPRAFSNQPQHF. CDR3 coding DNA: TGTGCCAGCAGCCCCAGGGCGTTTAGCAATCAGCCCCAGCATTTT.

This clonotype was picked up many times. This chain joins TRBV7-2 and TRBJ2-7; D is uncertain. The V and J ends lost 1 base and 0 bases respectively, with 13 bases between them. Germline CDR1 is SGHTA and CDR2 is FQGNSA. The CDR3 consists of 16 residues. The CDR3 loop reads CASSLDAGWSSYEQYF. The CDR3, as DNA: TGTGCCAGCAGCTTAGACGCCGGATGGAGCTCCTACGAGCAGTACTTC.

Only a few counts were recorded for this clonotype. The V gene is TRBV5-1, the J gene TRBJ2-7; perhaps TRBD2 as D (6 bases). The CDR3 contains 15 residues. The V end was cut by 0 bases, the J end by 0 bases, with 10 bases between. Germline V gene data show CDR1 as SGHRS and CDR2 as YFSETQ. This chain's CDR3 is CASSLGGGISYEQYF. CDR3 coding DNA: TGCGCCAGCAGCTTGGGTGGCGGGATCTCCTACGAGCAGTACTTC.

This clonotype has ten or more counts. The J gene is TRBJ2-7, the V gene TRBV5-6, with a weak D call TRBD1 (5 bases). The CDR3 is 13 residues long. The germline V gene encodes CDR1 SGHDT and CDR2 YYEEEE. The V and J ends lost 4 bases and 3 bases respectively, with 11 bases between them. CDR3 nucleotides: TGTGCCAGCAGCGCGGACACGGACTACGAGCAGTACTTC. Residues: CASSADTDYEQYF.

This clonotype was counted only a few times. CDR3 amino acids: CASSQEGASEAFF. CDR3 bases: TGTGCCAGCAGCCAAGAAGGGGCCTCTGAAGCTTTCTTT. The V and J genes are TRBV4-2 and TRBJ1-1; perhaps TRBD1 as D (5 bases). This CDR3 comprises 13 residues. Germline CDR1 is LGHNA and CDR2 is YNFKEQ. V gave up 0 bases and J gave up 6 bases, with 8 bases separating them.

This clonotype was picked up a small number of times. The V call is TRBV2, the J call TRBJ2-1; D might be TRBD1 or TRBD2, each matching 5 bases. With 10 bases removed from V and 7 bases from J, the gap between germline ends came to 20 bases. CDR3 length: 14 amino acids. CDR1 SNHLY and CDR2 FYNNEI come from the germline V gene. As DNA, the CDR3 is TGTGCCACCATATCGAGGGGAGATGAGAATGAGCAGTTCTTC. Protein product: CATISRGDENEQFF.

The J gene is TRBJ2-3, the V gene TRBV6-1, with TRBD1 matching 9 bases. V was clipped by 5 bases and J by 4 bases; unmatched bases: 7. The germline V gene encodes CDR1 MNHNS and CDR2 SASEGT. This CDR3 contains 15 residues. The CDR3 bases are TGTGCCAGCAGTACACCGGGACAGGGCTCAGATACGCAGTATTTT. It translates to CASSTPGQGSDTQYF.

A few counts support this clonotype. The CDR3, as DNA: TGCGCCAGCAGCTTGCCGGGGACTAGCGGCGAGCAGTACTTC. The encoded protein is CASSLPGTSGEQYF. This chain connects TRBV5-1 to TRBJ2-7, with 11 bases that match TRBD2. Losses at the gene ends were 1 base for V and 6 bases for J; bases not matched to a gene: 3. The germline V gene has CDR1 SGHRS and CDR2 YFSETQ. The CDR3 has 14 residues.

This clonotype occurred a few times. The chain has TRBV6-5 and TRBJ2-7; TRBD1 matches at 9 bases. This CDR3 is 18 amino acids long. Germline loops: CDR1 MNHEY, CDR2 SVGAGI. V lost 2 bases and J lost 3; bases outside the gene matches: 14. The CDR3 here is CASSYERWETGGYYEQYF. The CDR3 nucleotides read TGTGCCAGCAGTTACGAAAGATGGGAGACAGGGGGTTACTACGAGCAGTACTTC.

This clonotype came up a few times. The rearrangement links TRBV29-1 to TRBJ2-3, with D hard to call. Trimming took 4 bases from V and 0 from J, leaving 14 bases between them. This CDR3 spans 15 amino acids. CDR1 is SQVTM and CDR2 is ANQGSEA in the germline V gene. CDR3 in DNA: TGCAGCGTTGTAGAGCGCGGACCTAGCACAGATACGCAGTATTTT. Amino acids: CSVVERGPSTDTQYF.

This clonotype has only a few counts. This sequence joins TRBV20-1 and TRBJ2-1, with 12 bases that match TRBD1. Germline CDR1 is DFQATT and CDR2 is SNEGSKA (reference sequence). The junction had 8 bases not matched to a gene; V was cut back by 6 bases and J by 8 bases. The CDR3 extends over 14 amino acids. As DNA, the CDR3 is TGCAGTGCGGAGGGACAGGGGGCTTTCGATGAGCAGTTCTTC. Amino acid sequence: CSAEGQGAFDEQFF.

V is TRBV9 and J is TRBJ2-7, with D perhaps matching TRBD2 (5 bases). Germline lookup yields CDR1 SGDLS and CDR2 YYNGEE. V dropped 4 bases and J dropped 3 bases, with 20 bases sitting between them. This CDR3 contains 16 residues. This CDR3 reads CASSPRRSGSLYEQYF. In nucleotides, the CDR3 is TGTGCCAGCAGCCCGCGGAGGAGCGGATCACTCTACGAGCAGTACTTC. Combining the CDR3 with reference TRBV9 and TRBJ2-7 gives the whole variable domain DSGVTQTPKHLITATGQRVTLRCSPRSGDLSVYWYQQSLDQGLQFLIQYYNGEERAKGNILERFSAQQFPDLHSELNLSSLELGDSALYFCASSPRRSGSLYEQYFGPGTRLTVT.

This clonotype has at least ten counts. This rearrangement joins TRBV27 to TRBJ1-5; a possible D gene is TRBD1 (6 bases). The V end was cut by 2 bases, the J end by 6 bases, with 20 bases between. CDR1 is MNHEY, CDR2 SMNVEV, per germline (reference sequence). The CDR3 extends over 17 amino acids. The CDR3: CASSLTGQGLLGQPQHF. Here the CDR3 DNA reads TGTGCCAGCAGTTTAACCGGTCAGGGGCTTCTGGGTCAGCCCCAGCATTTT.

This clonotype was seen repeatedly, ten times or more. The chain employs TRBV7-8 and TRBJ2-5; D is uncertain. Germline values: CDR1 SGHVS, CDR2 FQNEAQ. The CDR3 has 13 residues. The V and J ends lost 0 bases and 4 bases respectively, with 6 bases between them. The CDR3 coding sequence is TGTGCCAGCAGCTTAGCGCCTCCAGAGACCCAGTACTTC. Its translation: CASSLAPPETQYF.

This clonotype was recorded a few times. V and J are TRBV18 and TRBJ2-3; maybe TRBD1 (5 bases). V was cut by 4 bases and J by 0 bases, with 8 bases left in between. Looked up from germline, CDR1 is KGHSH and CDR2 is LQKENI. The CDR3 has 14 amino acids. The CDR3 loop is CASSHKGSTDTQYF. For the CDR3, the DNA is TGTGCCAGCTCACACAAGGGGAGCACAGATACGCAGTATTTT.

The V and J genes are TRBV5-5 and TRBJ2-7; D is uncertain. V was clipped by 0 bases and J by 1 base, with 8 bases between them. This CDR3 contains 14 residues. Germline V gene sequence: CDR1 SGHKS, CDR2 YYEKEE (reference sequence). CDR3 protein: CASSLGYGSYEQYF. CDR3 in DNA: TGTGCCAGCAGCTTGGGGTACGGATCCTACGAGCAGTACTTC.

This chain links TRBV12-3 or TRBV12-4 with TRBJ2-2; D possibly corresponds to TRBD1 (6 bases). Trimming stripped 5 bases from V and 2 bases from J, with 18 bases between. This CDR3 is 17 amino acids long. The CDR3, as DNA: TGTGCCAGCAGTGACCCTGACAGGCCCAACAACACCGGGGAGCTGTTTTTT. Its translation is CASSDPDRPNNTGELFF.

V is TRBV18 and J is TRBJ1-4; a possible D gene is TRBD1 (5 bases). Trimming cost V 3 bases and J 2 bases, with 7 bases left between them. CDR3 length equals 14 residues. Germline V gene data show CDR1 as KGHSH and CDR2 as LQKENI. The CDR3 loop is CASSPGVTNEKLFF. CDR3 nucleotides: TGTGCCAGCTCACCGGGGGTCACTAATGAAAAACTGTTTTTT.

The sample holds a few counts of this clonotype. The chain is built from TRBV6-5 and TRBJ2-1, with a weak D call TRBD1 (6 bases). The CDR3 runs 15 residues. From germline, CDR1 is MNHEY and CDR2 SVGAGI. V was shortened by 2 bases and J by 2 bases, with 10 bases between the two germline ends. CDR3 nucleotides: TGTGCCAGCAGTTACGAAAAGGGGGCCTACAATGAGCAGTTCTTC. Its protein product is CASSYEKGAYNEQFF.